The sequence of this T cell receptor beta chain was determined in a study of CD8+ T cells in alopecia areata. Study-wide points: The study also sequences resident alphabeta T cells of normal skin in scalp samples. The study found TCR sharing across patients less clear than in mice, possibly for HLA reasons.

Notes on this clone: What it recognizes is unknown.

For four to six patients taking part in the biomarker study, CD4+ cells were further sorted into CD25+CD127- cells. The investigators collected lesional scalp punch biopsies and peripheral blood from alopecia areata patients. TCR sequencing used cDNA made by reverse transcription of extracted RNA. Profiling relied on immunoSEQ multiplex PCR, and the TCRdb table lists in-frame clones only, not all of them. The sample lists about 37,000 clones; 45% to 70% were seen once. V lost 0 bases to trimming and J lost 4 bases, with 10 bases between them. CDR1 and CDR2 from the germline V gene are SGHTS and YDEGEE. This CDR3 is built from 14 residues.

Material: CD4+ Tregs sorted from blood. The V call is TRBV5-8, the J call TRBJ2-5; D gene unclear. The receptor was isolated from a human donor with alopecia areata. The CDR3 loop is CASSLGRWSETQYF. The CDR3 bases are TGTGCCAGCAGCTTGGGACGGTGGTCAGAGACCCAGTACTTC.